A selection of T cell receptor beta chains follows, all from one sample in a study of identical twins. Via MiXCR, TCRdb re-called the 5' RACE reads, giving one row per CDR3 protein. The sample carries hundreds of thousands of distinct CDR3 sequences, 8% to 9% recorded once. These data are also associated with another study on yellow fever vaccine responses in identical twins.

The sequenced sample consisted of PBMCs. The source is a woman younger than 35 in good health. The CDR3 runs from the conserved cysteine through the conserved F or W. Each record gives: D gene, clone size, J gene, V gene, CDR3 DNA, CDR3 protein. A D gene is named only where the DNA matches it firmly. For some rows the clone size is stated as once, few or many, or as a class when expanded; others skip it.

NA	NA	TRBJ2-5	TRBV20-1	TGCAGTGCTAGATTGGTTTCTAGCCCTCTAGAGACCCAGTACTTC	CSARLVSSPLETQYF
NA	NA	TRBJ2-2	TRBV6-2/TRBV6-3	TGTGCCAGCAATCAGGAGACGAACACCGGGGAGCTGTTTTTT	CASNQETNTGELFF
NA	many	TRBJ2-1	TRBV7-9	TGTGCCTACACAAGGCCAGGCTACAATGAGCAGTTCTTC	CAYTRPGYNEQFF
TRBD2	few	TRBJ2-3	TRBV6-1	TGTGCCAGCAGTCCAGCGGGGGAAACAGATACGCAGTATTTT	CASSPAGETDTQYF
NA	many	TRBJ1-1	TRBV5-1	TGCGCCAGCAGCCCCACCATAGGGGCGGGGAACACTGAAGCTTTCTTT	CASSPTIGAGNTEAFF
NA	NA	TRBJ1-1	TRBV20-1	TGCAGTGCTAGACCCAACACGGGACACTGGAACACTGAAGCTTTCTTT	CSARPNTGHWNTEAFF
NA	many	TRBJ2-3	TRBV7-9	TGTGCCAGCAGCTTTGTAGGGGCTTCAGATACGCAGTATTTT	CASSFVGASDTQYF
TRBD1	many	TRBJ1-1	TRBV28	TGTGCCAGCAGTCCCCGGGACAGACTGAACACTGAAGCTTTCTTT	CASSPRDRLNTEAFF
TRBD1	many	TRBJ2-2	TRBV29-1	TGCAGCGTTCCTACAGGGGCGAACACCGGGGAGCTGTTTTTT	CSVPTGANTGELFF
NA	NA	TRBJ2-2	TRBV5-5	TGTGCCAGCAGCTTGGGAGGGTACTCCACCGGGGAGCTGTTTTTT	CASSLGGYSTGELFF
TRBD2	many	TRBJ2-1	TRBV20-1	TGCAGTGCTAGACCCGGACTAGCGAATGAGCAGTTCTTC	CSARPGLANEQFF
NA	many	TRBJ2-1	TRBV3-1	TGTGCCAGCAGCCATTTAAATAATGAGCAGTTCTTC	CASSHLNNEQFF
TRBD2	many	TRBJ2-1	TRBV4-1	TGCGCCAGCAGCCAAGACGGGACTAACTACAATGAGCAGTTCTTC	CASSQDGTNYNEQFF
NA	NA	TRBJ2-4	TRBV20-1	TGCAGTGCGCGTGGACAGCCCAAACTATCGGCCAAAAACATTCAGTACTTC	CSARGQPKLSAKNIQYF
NA	few	TRBJ2-7	TRBV4-3	TGCGCCAGCGGCACCAGAGGGCACTACGAGCAGTACTTC	CASGTRGHYEQYF
NA	NA	TRBJ2-3	TRBV6-1	TGTGCCAGCAGTGAGGAGGGGCAGGGCACAGATACGCAGTATTTT	CASSEEGQGTDTQYF
NA	many	TRBJ2-5	TRBV5-6	TGTGCCAGCAGTCAAGTCGAAGGTCGGGGGGAGACCCAGTACTTC	CASSQVEGRGETQYF
NA	NA	TRBJ2-1	TRBV3-1	TGTGCCAGCAGTCCAAGGTGCGGTGGGGTTCAGCAGTTCTTC	CASSPRCGGVQQFF
NA	NA	TRBJ2-3	TRBV6-1	TGTGCCAGCGAGGACAGTAGCACAGATACGCAGTATTTT	CASEDSSTDTQYF
NA	many	TRBJ2-1	TRBV5-1	TGCGCCAGCAGCCCCCGTGGGACTCCCGTGGTCAATGAGCAGTTCTTC	CASSPRGTPVVNEQFF
TRBD2	NA	TRBJ2-2	TRBV6-1	TGTGCCAGCAGACCCATCGCGGGAGGGCCCACCGGGGAGCTGTTTTTT	CASRPIAGGPTGELFF
TRBD1	many	TRBJ2-3	TRBV12-3/TRBV12-4	TGTGCCAGCGCCCAGGGGGCGCTTACGCAGTATTTT	CASAQGALTQYF
TRBD2	NA	TRBJ2-3	TRBV7-9	TGTGCCAGCAGCCTTCTAGCGGGGAAAGAAACAGATACGCAGTATTTT	CASSLLAGKETDTQYF
TRBD1	NA	TRBJ2-2	TRBV12-3/TRBV12-4	TGTGCCAGCAGTTTAGGGGGACAGGGGGCTAGGACCGGGGAGCTGTTTTTT	CASSLGGQGARTGELFF
NA	few	TRBJ2-7	TRBV27	TGTGCCAGCTGGGACGGGGGGCGAGAGCAGTACTTC	CASWDGGREQYF
TRBD2	once	TRBJ2-5	TRBV24-1	TGTGCCACCAGTGATTTGCCAGCGGGAGGGTCCTTGCAAGAGACCCAGTACTTC	CATSDLPAGGSLQETQYF
NA	NA	TRBJ2-5	TRBV9	TGTGCCAGCAGCGTAGGGACCATACAAGAGGCCCAGTACTTC	CASSVGTIQEAQYF
NA	NA	TRBJ2-1	TRBV5-4	TGTGCCACAGTCAGTGGGGTCCTGGTCTTCTTC	CATVSGVLVFF
TRBD1	few	TRBJ1-2	TRBV19	TGTGCCAGTAGTACCCCCCGGGACAGGGGGGCGAGCTATGGCTACACCTTC	CASSTPRDRGASYGYTF
TRBD1	many	TRBJ2-7	TRBV12-3/TRBV12-4	TGTGCCAGCAGTTTAATGGGACAGGGTTACGAGCAGTACTTC	CASSLMGQGYEQYF
NA	NA	TRBJ2-7	TRBV2	TGTGCCAGCATGAACTGGTCCTACGAGCAGTACTTC	CASMNWSYEQYF
NA	few	TRBJ2-5	TRBV5-1	TGCGCCAGCAGCTCGACAGAGCCTGGGCGGACCCAGTACTTC	CASSSTEPGRTQYF
NA	few	TRBJ2-7	TRBV2	TGTGCCAGCCAACCCCCGGGATCCTACGAGCAGTACTTC	CASQPPGSYEQYF
TRBD1	few	TRBJ1-4	TRBV7-9	TGTGCCAGCACTGAAGGACAGGGACCTAATGAAAAACTGTTTTTT	CASTEGQGPNEKLFF
NA	NA	TRBJ2-1	TRBV3-1	TGTGCCAGCAGCCACCAACCTAGGGCCTACAATGAGCAGTTCTTC	CASSHQPRAYNEQFF
NA	many	TRBJ1-2	TRBV4-3	TGCGCCAGCAGCCAAGAAATAGGGAACTATGGCTACACCTTC	CASSQEIGNYGYTF
TRBD2	NA	TRBJ2-1	TRBV5-5	TGTGCCAGCAGCTTGCGTAGCGGGGGGGACTACAATGAGCAGTTCTTC	CASSLRSGGDYNEQFF
NA	few	TRBJ2-1	TRBV6-6	TGTGCCAGCAGCTGGGGGGCGGAGAATGAGCAGTTCTTC	CASSWGAENEQFF
TRBD1	few	TRBJ1-6	TRBV6-1	TGTGCCAGCAGACAGGGGTTTTCCTATAATTCACCCCTCCACTTT	CASRQGFSYNSPLHF
NA	NA	TRBJ1-1	TRBV25-1	TGTGCCAGCAGTGCCGGACGGAATGAAGCTTTCTTT	CASSAGRNEAFF
TRBD2	NA	TRBJ2-1	TRBV5-1	TGCGCCAGCAGCATAACTAGCGGGACCGGAAGGGAGGAGCAGTTCTTC	CASSITSGTGREEQFF
NA	NA	TRBJ2-7	TRBV27	TGTGCCAGCAGCCTCTCATCAGGGGTCCCCTACGAGCAGTACTTC	CASSLSSGVPYEQYF
NA	NA	TRBJ1-6	TRBV28	TGTGCCAGCAGTTTGGGGGGCGTGTTCCCCTCTAATTCACCCCTCCACTTT	CASSLGGVFPSNSPLHF
TRBD1	few	TRBJ2-5	TRBV5-6	TGTGCCAGCAGCATGTCCGGGACAGAAGAGACCCAGTACTTC	CASSMSGTEETQYF
TRBD1	NA	TRBJ2-7	TRBV2	TGTGCCAGCACAGACAGGGGAGCACTCGAGCAGTACTTC	CASTDRGALEQYF
TRBD1	few	TRBJ2-7	TRBV10-3	TGTGCCATCAGTGAAGGGTGGGGGACAGGGAACTACGAGCAGTACTTC	CAISEGWGTGNYEQYF
NA	many	TRBJ1-5	TRBV4-1	TGCGCCAGCAGCCAAACCTTGGGGGCGAATCAGCCCCAGCATTTT	CASSQTLGANQPQHF
TRBD2	many	TRBJ2-1	TRBV24-1	TGTGCCACCAGTGATTTGAGGCTAGCGGGAAGCAATGAGCAGTTCTTC	CATSDLRLAGSNEQFF
NA	many	TRBJ2-7	TRBV29-1	TGCAGCGCCGGGATTGTGGGGACCAGCTTTTACGAGCAGTACTTC	CSAGIVGTSFYEQYF
NA	NA	TRBJ2-1	TRBV20-1	TGCAGTGCTAGGGGTGGGACGGGGAGCTCCTACAATGAGCAGTTCTTC	CSARGGTGSSYNEQFF
TRBD1	NA	TRBJ2-5	TRBV11-3	TGTGCCAGCAGCACTGGGGACAGTAAGGCCCAGTACTTC	CASSTGDSKAQYF
NA	many	TRBJ1-6	TRBV5-1	TGCGCCAGCAAGGGCAGGGGCGATTCACCCCTCCACTTT	CASKGRGDSPLHF
NA	NA	TRBJ2-5	TRBV5-1	TGCGCCAGCAGCTTGGCTGCAGGGGATAAGACCCAGTACTTC	CASSLAAGDKTQYF
NA	many	TRBJ2-2	TRBV20-1	TGCAGTGCTAGAGGCCCCGGCGGGGAGCTGTTTTTT	CSARGPGGELFF
NA	NA	TRBJ1-6	TRBV6-1	TGTGCCAGCAGACAGGGAAGGAATTCACCCCTCCACTTT	CASRQGRNSPLHF
NA	many	TRBJ1-1	TRBV7-2	TGTGCCAGCAGCCGTGCACCGACTATGAACACTGAAGCTTTCTTT	CASSRAPTMNTEAFF
TRBD2	few	TRBJ2-3	TRBV3-1	TGTGCCAGCAGCAAGAGGACTAGCGGACCTAGCACAGATACGCAGTATTTT	CASSKRTSGPSTDTQYF
NA	many	TRBJ2-7	TRBV4-3	TGCGCCAGCAGCCAAGATGAATGGGGCGAGCAGTACTTC	CASSQDEWGEQYF
NA	few	TRBJ2-2	TRBV5-1	TGCGCCAGCAGCTTGGTTCCGGTGACCGGGGAGCTGTTTTTT	CASSLVPVTGELFF
NA	few	TRBJ2-5	TRBV12-3/TRBV12-4	TGTGCCAGCAGTCCCCGGAATCGGGGGACCCAGTACTTC	CASSPRNRGTQYF